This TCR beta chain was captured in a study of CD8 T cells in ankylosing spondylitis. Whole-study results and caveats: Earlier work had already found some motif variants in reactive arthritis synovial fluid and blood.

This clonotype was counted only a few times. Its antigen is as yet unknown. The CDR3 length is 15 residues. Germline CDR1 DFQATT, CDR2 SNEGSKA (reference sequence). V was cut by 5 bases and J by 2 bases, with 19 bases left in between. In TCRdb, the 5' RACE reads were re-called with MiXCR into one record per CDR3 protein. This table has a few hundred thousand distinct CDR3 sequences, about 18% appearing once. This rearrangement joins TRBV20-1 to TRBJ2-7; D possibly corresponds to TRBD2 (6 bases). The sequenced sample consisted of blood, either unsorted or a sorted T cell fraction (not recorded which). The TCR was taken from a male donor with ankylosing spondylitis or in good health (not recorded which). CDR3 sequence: CSALPPGEATYEQYF. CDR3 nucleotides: TGCAGTGCTCTGCCGCCTGGGGAGGCAACCTACGAGCAGTACTTC.